The source of this TCR beta chain is a study of blood T cell repertoires in COVID-19. Original handling: Quantification of nucleated cells was approximated via reference gene primer amplification. Here immunoSEQ multiplex PCR was the method, and the copy in TCRdb shows in-frame clones only, minus some. The D gene and trimming were derived from the DNA, and the V and J assignments and clone size from that table. Of some 300,000 clones in the sample, roughly 90% were seen once. The V segment lost 5 bases and the J segment 6 bases; nucleotides outside the gene matches: 1. Looked up from germline, CDR1 is MNHEY and CDR2 is SVGAGI. The length of the CDR3 is 11 residues.

The sequenced sample was PBMCs or T cells enriched from blood (not recorded which). The genes are TRBV6-5 and TRBJ2-7, with 7 bases fitting TRBD1. The origin of this receptor is a woman aged 18-29 years with acute COVID-19. In DNA form, the CDR3 reads TGTGCCAGCAGTCACAGGGGCGAGCAGTACTTC. Translating gives CASSHRGEQYF.